This T cell receptor (beta chain) comes out of a study of blood T cell repertoires in COVID-19. On the study more broadly: Sources were T cells, B-cell-depleted T cells, or PBMCs; the material itself was cDNA or gDNA.

This CDR3 comprises 14 residues. With V trimmed by 4 bases and J by 8 bases, 4 bases remained unmatched. CDR1 is SNHLY and CDR2 is FYNNEI in the germline V gene. Authors' analysis steps: Amplified reference gene primers provided the basis for estimating nucleated cell counts. TCRdb's copy holds only in-frame clones and misses some; the assay was immunoSEQ multiplex PCR. V and J calls and clone size come straight from that table; D and trimming were deduced from the DNA. Of roughly 180,000 clones listed, roughly three quarters are singletons. Sequencing was performed on peripheral blood. The chain links TRBV2 to TRBJ1-6, with 8 bases matching TRBD1. The receptor's source is a woman in her forties or fifties with active or convalescent COVID-19. The DNA of the CDR3 is TGTGCCAGCAGTGTCAAGGACAGGGATTCACCCCTCCACTTT. Its protein product is CASSVKDRDSPLHF.